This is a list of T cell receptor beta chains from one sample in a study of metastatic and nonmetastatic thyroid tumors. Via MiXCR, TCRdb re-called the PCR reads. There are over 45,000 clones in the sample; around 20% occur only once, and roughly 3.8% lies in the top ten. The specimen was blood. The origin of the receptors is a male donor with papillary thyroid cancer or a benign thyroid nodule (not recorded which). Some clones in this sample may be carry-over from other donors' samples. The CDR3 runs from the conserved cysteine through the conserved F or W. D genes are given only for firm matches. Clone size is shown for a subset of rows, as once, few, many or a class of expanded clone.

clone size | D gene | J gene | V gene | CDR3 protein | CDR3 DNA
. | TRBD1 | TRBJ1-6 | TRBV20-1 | CSALVGTGNSPLHF | TGCAGTGCTCTAGTCGGGACAGGGAATTCACCCCTCCACTTT
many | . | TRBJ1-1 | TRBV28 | CASSLIRGGVNTEAFF | TGTGCCAGCAGTTTAATAAGGGGCGGAGTGAACACTGAAGCTTTCTTT
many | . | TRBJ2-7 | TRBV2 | CASRPGLISYEQYF | TGTGCCAGCAGACCCGGACTGATTTCCTACGAGCAGTACTTC
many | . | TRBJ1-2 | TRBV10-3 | CAISESIGAHYGYTF | TGTGCCATCAGTGAGTCGATAGGGGCCCACTATGGCTACACCTTC
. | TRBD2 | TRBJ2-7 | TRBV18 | CASSPSSGSDEQYF | TGTGCCAGCTCACCATCTAGCGGGAGTGACGAGCAGTACTTC
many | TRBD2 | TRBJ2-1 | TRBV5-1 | CASVLFAGAKNEQFF | TGCGCCAGCGTCCTTTTTGCGGGAGCAAAAAATGAGCAGTTCTTC
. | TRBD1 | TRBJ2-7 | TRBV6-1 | CASSDPGQGAFSYEQYF | TGTGCCAGCAGTGACCCGGGACAGGGGGCGTTTTCCTACGAGCAGTACTTC
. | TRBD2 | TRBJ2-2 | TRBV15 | CATSRDIAGTGELFF | TGTGCCACCAGCAGAGATATAGCGGGCACCGGGGAGCTGTTTTTT
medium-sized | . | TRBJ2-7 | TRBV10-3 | CAISGGAGSYEQYF | TGTGCCATCAGTGGGGGGGCTGGGTCCTACGAGCAGTACTTC
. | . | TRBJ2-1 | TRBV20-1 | CSARERENEQFF | TGCAGTGCTAGAGAAAGGGAGAATGAGCAGTTCTTC
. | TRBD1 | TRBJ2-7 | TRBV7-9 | CASSPNRGEGYEQYF | TGTGCCAGCAGCCCGAACAGGGGAGAGGGCTACGAGCAGTACTTC
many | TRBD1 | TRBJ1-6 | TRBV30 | CAWSVQAYRGSPLHF | TGTGCCTGGAGTGTACAAGCTTACAGGGGTTCACCCCTCCACTTT
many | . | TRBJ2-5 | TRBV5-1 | CASSLGDLQETQYF | TGCGCCAGCAGCTTGGGGGACTTACAAGAGACCCAGTACTTC
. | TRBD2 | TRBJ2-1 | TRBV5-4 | CASSGSGRNEQFF | TGTGCCAGCAGCGGTAGCGGGAGGAATGAGCAGTTCTTC
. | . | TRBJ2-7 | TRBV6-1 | CASSKQVYYEQYF | TGTGCCAGCAGCAAACAGGTTTACTACGAGCAGTACTTC
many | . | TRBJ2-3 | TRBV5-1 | CASSSGLSDTQYF | TGCGCCAGCAGTTCCGGACTCTCAGATACGCAGTATTTT
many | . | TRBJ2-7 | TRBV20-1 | CSAIRPQKNYEQYF | TGCAGTGCTATCCGACCTCAAAAAAACTACGAGCAGTACTTC
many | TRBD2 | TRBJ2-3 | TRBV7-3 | CASSFSGGGTDTQYF | TGTGCCAGCAGCTTCTCCGGGGGGGGCACAGATACGCAGTATTTT
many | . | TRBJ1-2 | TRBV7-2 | CASSFLDYGYTF | TGTGCCAGCAGCTTCTTAGACTATGGCTACACCTTC
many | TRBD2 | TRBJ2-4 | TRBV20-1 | CSARPLAGANIQYF | TGCAGTGCTAGACCTCTAGCGGGAGCTAACATTCAGTACTTC
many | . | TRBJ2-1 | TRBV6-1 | CASRTGANYNEQFF | TGTGCCAGCAGGACAGGAGCTAATTACAATGAGCAGTTCTTC
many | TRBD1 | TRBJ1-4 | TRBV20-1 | CSASGGRAERELFF | TGCAGTGCTTCAGGGGGTAGGGCGGAGAGGGAACTGTTTTTT
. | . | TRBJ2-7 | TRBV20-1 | CSAMGLTYEQHF | TGCAGTGCTATGGGCCTCACGTACGAGCAGCACTTC
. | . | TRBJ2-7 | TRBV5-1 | CASSGDGQTDEQYF | TGCGCCAGCAGCGGGGACGGACAAACCGACGAGCAGTACTTC
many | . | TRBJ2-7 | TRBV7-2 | CASSLGGVGEQYF | TGTGCCAGCAGCTTGGGGGGAGTGGGCGAGCAGTACTTC
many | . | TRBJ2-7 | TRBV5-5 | CASSKAFEQYF | TGTGCCAGCTCCAAGGCCTTCGAGCAGTACTTC
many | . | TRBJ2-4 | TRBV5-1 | CASRSGGAYNIQYF | TGCGCCAGCAGAAGTGGGGGGGCGTATAACATTCAGTACTTC
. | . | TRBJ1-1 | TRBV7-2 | CASTPRPNTEAFF | TGTGCCAGCACCCCAAGGCCGAACACTGAAGCTTTCTTT
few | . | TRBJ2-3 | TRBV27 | CASSLGLSGRGTQYF | TGTGCCAGCAGTTTAGGGCTATCGGGAAGGGGTACTCAGTATTTT
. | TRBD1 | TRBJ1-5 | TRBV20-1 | CSATKTGYSNQPQHF | TGCAGTGCTACAAAGACAGGGTATAGCAATCAGCCCCAGCATTTT
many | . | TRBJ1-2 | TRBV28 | CASGPLGSNYDYTF | TGTGCCAGCGGTCCTTTGGGCAGTAACTATGACTACACCTTC
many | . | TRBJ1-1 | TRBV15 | CATSPQGWTEAFF | TGTGCCACCAGCCCACAGGGATGGACTGAAGCTTTCTTT
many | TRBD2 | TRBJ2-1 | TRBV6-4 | CASSVSGGDNNEQFF | TGTGCCAGCAGTGTCTCGGGGGGAGATAACAATGAGCAGTTCTTC
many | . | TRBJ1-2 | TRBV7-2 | CASSSSRSGANYGYTF | TGTGCCAGCAGCTCTTCTAGATCAGGGGCTAACTATGGCTACACCTTC
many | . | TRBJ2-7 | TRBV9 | CASSVAGAGYEQYF | TGTGCCAGCAGCGTAGCGGGGGCTGGCTACGAGCAGTACTTC
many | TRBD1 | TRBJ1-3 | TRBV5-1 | CASSRDRGGNTIYF | TGCGCCAGCAGCCGGGACAGGGGTGGAAACACCATATATTTT
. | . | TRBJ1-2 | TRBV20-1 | CSARYTRANYGYTF | TGCAGTGCTAGGTATACGAGGGCCAACTATGGCTACACCTTC
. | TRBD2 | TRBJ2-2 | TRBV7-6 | CASSLRSGREGELFF | TGTGCCAGCAGCTTACGGAGCGGGAGGGAGGGGGAGCTGTTTTTT
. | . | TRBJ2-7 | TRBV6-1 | CASRASLGKGYEQYF | TGTGCCAGCAGGGCTAGCTTGGGCAAGGGGTACGAGCAGTACTTC
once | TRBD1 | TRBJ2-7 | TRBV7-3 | CASSITGTGSYEQYF | TGTGCCAGCAGCATAACCGGGACAGGCTCCTACGAGCAGTACTTC
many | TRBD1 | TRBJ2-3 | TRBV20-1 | CSAQNPTQGASTDTQYF | TGCAGTGCCCAGAACCCTACACAGGGGGCGAGCACAGATACGCAGTATTTT
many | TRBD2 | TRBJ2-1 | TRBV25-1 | CASSGTTSGHHNEQFF | TGTGCCAGCAGTGGGACGACTAGCGGGCATCACAATGAGCAGTTCTTC
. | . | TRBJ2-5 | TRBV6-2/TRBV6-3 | CASSFGGPGETQYF | TGTGCCAGCAGTTTCGGGGGGCCCGGAGAGACCCAGTACTTC
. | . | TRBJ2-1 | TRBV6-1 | CASRRGNEQFF | TGTGCCAGCAGACGGGGGAATGAGCAGTTCTTC
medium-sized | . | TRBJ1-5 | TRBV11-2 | CASSLDQPQHF | TGTGCCAGCAGCTTAGATCAGCCCCAGCATTTT
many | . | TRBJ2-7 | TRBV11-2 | CASSLVRGRTNEQYF | TGTGCCAGCAGCTTAGTGAGAGGGAGGACCAACGAGCAGTACTTC
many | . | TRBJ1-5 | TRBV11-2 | CASSLGTHQPQHF | TGTGCCAGCAGCTTGGGCACCCATCAGCCCCAGCATTTT